Listed below are T cell receptor beta chains from one sample, sequenced in a study of untreated major depressive disorder. Here immunoSEQ multiplex PCR was the method, and the copy in TCRdb shows in-frame clones only, minus some. The table includes about 19,000 clones, about 92% detected once. Material: CD4+ T cells from PBMCs. Receptor source: a woman aged 40 to 50 with major depressive disorder. Both conserved end residues are part of each CDR3. The D gene is left open where the match is weak. A row's size may be missing; if present it is once, few, many or a size class.

D gene | J gene | V gene | clone size | CDR3 DNA | CDR3 protein
NA | TRBJ1-1 | TRBV11-2 | NA | TGTGCCAGCAGCTTAGGGACCAGGGATATGAACACTGAAGCTTTCTTT | CASSLGTRDMNTEAFF
TRBD1 | TRBJ2-2 | TRBV4-2 | NA | TGTGCCAGCAGCCCGGACAGGTTGAACACCGGGGAGCTGTTTTTT | CASSPDRLNTGELFF
TRBD2 | TRBJ2-3 | TRBV7-7 | NA | TGTGCTAGCAGCTTATCCTTACTAGCGGGAGGGCCAGATACGCAGTATTTT | CASSLSLLAGGPDTQYF
NA | TRBJ1-2 | TRBV6-5 | NA | TGTGCCAGCAGCGCAGGGTGGGACTATGGCTACACCTTC | CASSAGWDYGYTF
NA | TRBJ1-1 | TRBV19 | NA | TGTGCCAGTAGTATATTAGGTGGCACTGAAGCTTTCTTT | CASSILGGTEAFF
NA | TRBJ1-5 | TRBV30 | NA | TGTGCCTGGGGTGGCGGAGGGGGCAATCAGCCCCAGCATTTT | CAWGGGGGNQPQHF
NA | TRBJ1-4 | TRBV6-1 | NA | TGTGCCAGCGGTGTGGGCACAGGTAATGAAAAACTGTTTTTT | CASGVGTGNEKLFF
NA | TRBJ1-2 | TRBV2 | NA | TGTGCCAGCAGTGAGTTCGGAGGCTACACCTTC | CASSEFGGYTF
NA | TRBJ1-1 | TRBV4-1 | NA | TGCGCCAGCAGCCAAGAGAGGGGACACTCTACTTCGGGATACACTGAAGCTTTCTTT | CASSQERGHSTSGYTEAFF
TRBD1 | TRBJ1-5 | TRBV5-1 | NA | TGCGCCAGCAGCTTAATGACAGGGGGAAGTCAGCCCCAGCATTTT | CASSLMTGGSQPQHF
NA | TRBJ2-3 | TRBV11-2 | NA | TGTGCCAGCAGCTTCAGGGCAGGGAGCACAGATACGCAGTATTTT | CASSFRAGSTDTQYF
TRBD1 | TRBJ1-2 | TRBV12-5 | once | TGTGCTAGTGGTTTGGTAAGTCTGAACAGGGGGCGATTGGCTAACTATGGCTACACCTTC | CASGLVSLNRGRLANYGYTF
TRBD1 | TRBJ1-2 | TRBV19 | NA | TGTGCCAGTACCACAATCTGGACAGGGCTTAACTATGGCTACACCTTC | CASTTIWTGLNYGYTF
NA | TRBJ1-5 | TRBV19 | NA | TGTGCCAGTGGTCGCGGGGCCGGTCGGTCAGGCAATCAGCCCCAGCATTTT | CASGRGAGRSGNQPQHF
NA | TRBJ2-5 | TRBV5-1 | NA | TGCGCCAGCAGCTTGTCGGCGGACGAGACCCAGTACTTC | CASSLSADETQYF
NA | TRBJ2-3 | TRBV6-6 | once | TGTGCCAGCAGTATACAGCGAGAGATTAGCACAGATACGCAGTATTTT | CASSIQREISTDTQYF
NA | TRBJ2-3 | TRBV6-5 | once | TGTGCCAGCAGTAGCCCAGATACGCAGTATTTT | CASSSPDTQYF
NA | TRBJ1-3 | TRBV7-9 | NA | TGTGCCAGCAGCTTAGGCGGCGGGGAGGGCACCATATATTTT | CASSLGGGEGTIYF
NA | TRBJ2-2 | TRBV7-7 | NA | TGTGCTAGCAGCTTAATGCTAAACACCGGGGAGCTGTTTTTT | CASSLMLNTGELFF
NA | TRBJ1-2 | TRBV7-3 | NA | TGTGCCAGCGGCAGGGGCTATGGCTACACCTTC | CASGRGYGYTF
NA | TRBJ2-1 | TRBV5-1 | NA | TGCGCCAGCAGCTTAGGAGCTTCTGTCAATGAGCAGTTCTTC | CASSLGASVNEQFF
NA | TRBJ1-1 | TRBV6-9 | NA | TGTGCCAGCAGTTTTGGGATGAACACTGAAGCTTTCTTT | CASSFGMNTEAFF
NA | TRBJ2-1 | TRBV7-3 | NA | TGTGCCAGCAGCTTGGACCCCACGACGGGCAATGAGCAGTTCTTC | CASSLDPTTGNEQFF
TRBD1 | TRBJ1-1 | TRBV11-3 | NA | TGTGCCAGCAGCCCAAATTCAGGGGGCGCAACCATGAACACTGAAGCTTTCTTT | CASSPNSGGATMNTEAFF
NA | TRBJ1-5 | TRBV19 | once | TGTGCCAGTAGTTTCCAGACACGGCGGAATCAGCCCCAGCATTTT | CASSFQTRRNQPQHF
NA | TRBJ1-5 | TRBV7-2 | NA | TGTGCCAGCAGCTTACTGGGCCTGAGGAATCAGCCCCAGCATTTT | CASSLLGLRNQPQHF
TRBD1 | TRBJ1-4 | TRBV18 | NA | TGTGCCAGCTCACCACCCGGGACAGCGGATAATGAAAAACTGTTTTTT | CASSPPGTADNEKLFF
TRBD1 | TRBJ1-4 | TRBV2 | few | TGTGCCAGCCGGACAGGTGTTGAAAAACTGTTTTTT | CASRTGVEKLFF
TRBD1 | TRBJ2-5 | TRBV30 | NA | TGTGCCTGGACAGAGCAGGGGGCAAAGACCCAGTACTTC | CAWTEQGAKTQYF
NA | TRBJ1-1 | TRBV4-1 | once | TGCGCCAGCAGCCAAGAGCCGGGAGGGCCCGAAGCTTTCTTT | CASSQEPGGPEAFF
TRBD2 | TRBJ2-5 | TRBV9 | NA | TGTGCCAGCAGCCCCCGACGGGCTAGCGGGGTAGAGACTCAGTACTTC | CASSPRRASGVETQYF
TRBD2 | TRBJ2-3 | TRBV5-6 | NA | TGTGCCAGCAGCTTGAAGGCGGGAGGCCCAGATACGCAGTATTTT | CASSLKAGGPDTQYF